This record looks at one T cell receptor beta chain sequence and its context. Its antigen is currently unknown. One entry per CDR3 protein, called by TCRdb with MiXCR from the 5' RACE reads. The sample has 540,000 or so distinct CDR3 sequences; around 20% are singletons. The CDR3 length is 16 residues. Trimming removed 4 bases at V and 2 bases at J, with 17 bases between. The germline V gene encodes CDR1 LNHNV and CDR2 YYDKDF (reference sequence). This sample is drawn from a study of identical twins. General study points: Alpha sequences that were out-of-frame and twin-shared showed an excess of low generation probability. Beta out-of-frame sequences displayed a weaker excess of sharing between twins.

Every donor was a healthy Caucasian. A further study also used this sample, focusing on yellow fever vaccine responses in identical twins.

The clonotype comes from a woman younger than 30 in good health. Material for sequencing was CD4+ T cells sorted from blood. The chain uses TRBV15 and TRBJ1-1, with D possibly TRBD1 on 5 matching bases. CDR3 sequence reads: CATSTPPWQGNTEAFF. For the CDR3, the DNA is TGTGCCACCAGCACTCCCCCGTGGCAGGGCAACACTGAAGCTTTCTTT. Combining the CDR3 with reference TRBV15 and TRBJ1-1 gives the whole variable domain DAMVIQNPRYQVTQFGKPVTLSCSQTLNHNVMYWYQQKSSQAPKLLFHYYDKDFNNEADTPDNFQSRRPNTSFCFLDIRSPGLGDTAMYLCATSTPPWQGNTEAFFGQGTRLTVV.